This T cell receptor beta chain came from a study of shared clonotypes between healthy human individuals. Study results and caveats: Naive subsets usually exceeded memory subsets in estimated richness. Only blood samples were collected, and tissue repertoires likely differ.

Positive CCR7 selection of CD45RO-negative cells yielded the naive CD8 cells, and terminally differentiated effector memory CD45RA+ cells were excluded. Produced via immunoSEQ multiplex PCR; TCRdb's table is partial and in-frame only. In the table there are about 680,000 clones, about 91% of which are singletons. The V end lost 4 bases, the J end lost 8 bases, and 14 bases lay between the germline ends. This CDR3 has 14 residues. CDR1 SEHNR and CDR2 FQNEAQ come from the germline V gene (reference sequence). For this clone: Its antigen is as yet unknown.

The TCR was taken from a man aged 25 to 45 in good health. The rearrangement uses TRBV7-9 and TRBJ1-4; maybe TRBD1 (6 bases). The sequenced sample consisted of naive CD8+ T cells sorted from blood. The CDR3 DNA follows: TGTGCCAGCAGCTCAACAGGGCTGGGGGAAAAACTGTTTTTT. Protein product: CASSSTGLGEKLFF.